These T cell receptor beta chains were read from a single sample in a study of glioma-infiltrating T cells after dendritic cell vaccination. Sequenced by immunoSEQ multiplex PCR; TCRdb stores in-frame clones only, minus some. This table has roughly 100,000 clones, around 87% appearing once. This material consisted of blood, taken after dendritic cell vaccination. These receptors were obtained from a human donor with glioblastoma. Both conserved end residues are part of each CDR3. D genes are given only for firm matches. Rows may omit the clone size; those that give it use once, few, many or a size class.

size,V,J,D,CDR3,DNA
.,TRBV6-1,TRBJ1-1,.,CASSENRPGTEAFF,TGTGCCAGCAGTGAAAACCGACCGGGCACTGAAGCTTTCTTT
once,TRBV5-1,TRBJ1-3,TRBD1,CASSMTGDGNTIYF,TGCGCCAGCAGCATGACAGGGGATGGAAACACCATATATTTT
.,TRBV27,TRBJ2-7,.,CASRLQEGSYEQYF,TGTGCCAGCAGACTACAGGAAGGCTCCTACGAGCAGTACTTC
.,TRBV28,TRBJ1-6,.,CAGGGFNSPLHF,TGTGCCGGCGGGGGCTTTAATTCACCCCTCCACTTT
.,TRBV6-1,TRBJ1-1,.,CASDESDSRNTEAFF,TGTGCCAGCGATGAGTCCGACAGCCGGAACACTGAAGCTTTCTTT
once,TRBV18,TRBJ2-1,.,CASSPTGRSYNEQFF,TGTGCCAGCTCACCGACAGGGAGGTCATACAATGAGCAGTTCTTC
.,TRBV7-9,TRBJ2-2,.,CASSRGGRADGELFF,TGTGCCAGCAGCCGAGGGGGTAGAGCAGACGGGGAGCTGTTTTTT
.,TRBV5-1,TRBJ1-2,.,CASSLDRVANGYTF,TGCGCCAGCAGCTTGGACAGGGTGGCTAATGGCTACACCTTC
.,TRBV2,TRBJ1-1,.,CASNYFQGTEAFF,TGTGCCAGCAATTATTTCCAGGGCACTGAAGCTTTCTTT
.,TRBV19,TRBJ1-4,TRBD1,CATRTGNEKLFF,TGTGCCACACGGACAGGAAATGAAAAACTGTTTTTT
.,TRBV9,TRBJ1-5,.,CASSDTGSSNQPQHF,TGTGCCAGCAGTGACACAGGGAGTAGCAATCAGCCCCAGCATTTT
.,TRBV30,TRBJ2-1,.,CAWSRTPAYNEQFF,TGTGCCTGGAGCCGGACACCTGCCTACAATGAGCAGTTCTTC
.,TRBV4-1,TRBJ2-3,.,CASSQAGKDTQYF,TGCGCCAGCAGCCAAGCGGGAAAGGATACGCAGTATTTT
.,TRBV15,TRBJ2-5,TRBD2,CATSRGGGGAGETQYF,TGTGCCACCAGCAGAGGGGGCGGGGGGGCCGGTGAGACCCAGTACTTC
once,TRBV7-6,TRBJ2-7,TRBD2,CASSAGTSGSGYEQYF,TGTGCCAGCAGCGCGGGGACTAGCGGGAGTGGTTACGAGCAGTACTTC
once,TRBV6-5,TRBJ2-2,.,CAAKVGGAGELFF,TGTGCCGCAAAGGTCGGGGGAGCCGGGGAGCTGTTTTTT
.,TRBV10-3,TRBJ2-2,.,CAIGKAGAADTGELFF,TGTGCCATCGGGAAGGCGGGGGCAGCGGATACCGGGGAGCTGTTTTTT
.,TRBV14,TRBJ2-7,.,CASSGAGTVEQYF,TGTGCCAGCAGCGGGGCGGGAACAGTCGAGCAGTACTTC
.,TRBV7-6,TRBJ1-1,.,CASSLAPRGGEAFF,TGTGCCAGCAGCTTAGCGCCGAGGGGAGGTGAAGCTTTCTTT
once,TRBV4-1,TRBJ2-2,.,CASRRTGTGELFF,TGCGCCAGCAGGCGTACAGGCACCGGGGAGCTGTTTTTT
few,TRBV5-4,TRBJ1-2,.,CASSLDRESYGYTF,TGTGCCAGCAGCTTGGATCGGGAAAGCTATGGCTACACCTTC
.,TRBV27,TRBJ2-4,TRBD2,CASGPGGRGSQNIQYF,TGTGCCAGCGGGCCGGGCGGGAGGGGGAGCCAAAACATTCAGTACTTC
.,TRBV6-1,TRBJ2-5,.,CASMLGPQETQYF,TGTGCCAGCATGCTGGGCCCTCAAGAGACCCAGTACTTC
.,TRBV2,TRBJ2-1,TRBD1,CASSTGTGSGNEQFF,TGTGCCAGCAGCACCGGGACAGGGTCGGGAAATGAGCAGTTCTTC
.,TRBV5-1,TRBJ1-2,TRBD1,CASSWDSTSNYGYTF,TGCGCCAGCAGCTGGGACAGTACCTCTAACTATGGCTACACCTTC
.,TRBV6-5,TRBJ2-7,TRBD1,CASRTGTGGYEQYF,TGTGCCAGCAGAACAGGGACAGGGGGCTATGAGCAGTACTTC
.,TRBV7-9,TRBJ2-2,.,CASRPRGLANTGELFF,TGTGCCAGCAGACCCCGGGGACTCGCGAACACCGGGGAGCTGTTTTTT
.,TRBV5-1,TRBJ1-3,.,CASSLSRGSGNTIYF,TGCGCCAGCAGCTTGTCAAGGGGGTCTGGAAACACCATATATTTT
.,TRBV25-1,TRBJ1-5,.,CASSVNSNQPQHF,TGTGCCAGCAGTGTCAATAGCAATCAGCCCCAGCATTTT
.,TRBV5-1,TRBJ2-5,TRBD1,CASSFGRGQETQYF,TGCGCCAGCAGCTTCGGCAGGGGGCAAGAGACCCAGTACTTC
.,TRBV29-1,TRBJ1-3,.,CSVQEVAGVSGNTIYF,TGCAGCGTTCAGGAGGTGGCAGGTGTCTCTGGAAACACCATATATTTT
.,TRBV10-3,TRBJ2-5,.,CAISLNTGTHQETQYF,TGTGCCATCAGCCTAAATACCGGGACTCACCAAGAGACCCAGTACTTC
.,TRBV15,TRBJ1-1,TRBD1,CATSKGQVNTEAFF,TGTGCCACTTCTAAAGGACAGGTGAACACTGAAGCTTTCTTT
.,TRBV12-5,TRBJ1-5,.,CASGLGANGNQPQHF,TGTGCTAGTGGTCTGGGCGCTAATGGCAATCAGCCCCAGCATTTT
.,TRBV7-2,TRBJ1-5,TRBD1,CASSLAQTGELQPQHF,TGTGCCAGCAGCTTAGCGCAAACAGGGGAGTTGCAGCCCCAGCATTTT
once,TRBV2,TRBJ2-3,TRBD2,CASRGLAGEVDTQYF,TGTGCCAGCAGGGGACTAGCGGGGGAGGTAGATACGCAGTATTTT
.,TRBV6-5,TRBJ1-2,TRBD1,CASSRTGGPNYGYTF,TGTGCCAGCAGTAGGACAGGGGGACCTAACTATGGCTACACCTTC
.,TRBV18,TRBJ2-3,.,CASSPSDTQYF,TGTGCCAGCTCACCCTCAGATACGCAGTATTTT
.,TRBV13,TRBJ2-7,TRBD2,CASSLGVAGRPYEQYF,TGTGCCAGCAGCTTAGGGGTAGCGGGGCGACCCTACGAGCAGTACTTC
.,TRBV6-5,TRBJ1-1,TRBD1,CASSSGGGEAFF,TGTGCCAGCAGTTCAGGGGGCGGGGAAGCTTTCTTT
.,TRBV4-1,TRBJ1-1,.,CASSQVVGMAEAFF,TGCGCCAGCAGCCAAGTGGTCGGGATGGCTGAAGCTTTCTTT
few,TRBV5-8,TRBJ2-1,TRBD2,CASSSERGGSYNEQFF,TGTGCCAGCAGCTCAGAGCGGGGGGGCTCCTACAATGAGCAGTTCTTC
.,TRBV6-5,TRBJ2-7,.,CASALRAGGGYEQYF,TGTGCCAGTGCATTGCGTGCTGGGGGCGGATACGAGCAGTACTTC
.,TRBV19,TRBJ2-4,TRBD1,CASSTQQGGAKNIQYF,TGTGCCAGTAGTACTCAACAGGGGGGAGCCAAAAACATTCAGTACTTC
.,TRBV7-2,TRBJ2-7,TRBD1,CASSLGQASSYEQYF,TGTGCCAGCAGCCTGGGACAGGCATCTTCCTACGAGCAGTACTTC
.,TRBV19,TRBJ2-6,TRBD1,CASSTPGTGGSGANVLTF,TGTGCCAGTAGTACGCCCGGGACAGGAGGCTCTGGGGCCAACGTCCTGACTTTC
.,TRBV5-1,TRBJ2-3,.,CASSLDGSVSDTQYF,TGCGCCAGCAGCTTGGACGGGAGTGTCTCAGATACGCAGTATTTT
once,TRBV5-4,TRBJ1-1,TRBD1,CASSPGTGGLVNTEAFF,TGTGCCAGCAGCCCTGGGACAGGGGGTTTAGTGAACACTGAAGCTTTCTTT
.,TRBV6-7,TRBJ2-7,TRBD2,CAKKSGSMGEQYF,TGTGCCAAAAAAAGCGGGAGCATGGGGGAGCAGTACTTC
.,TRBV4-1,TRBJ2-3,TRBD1,CASRLGQGGPDTQYF,TGCGCCAGCAGACTGGGACAGGGAGGGCCAGATACGCAGTATTTT
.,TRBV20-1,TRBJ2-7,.,CSAGFRGEQYF,TGCAGTGCTGGTTTCCGGGGCGAGCAGTACTTC
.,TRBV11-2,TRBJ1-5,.,CASSSGSNQPQHF,TGTGCCAGCAGCTCGGGTAGCAATCAGCCCCAGCATTTT
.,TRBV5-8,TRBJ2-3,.,CASSLRGGRADTQYF,TGTGCCAGCAGCTTGAGAGGGGGTCGGGCAGATACGCAGTATTTT
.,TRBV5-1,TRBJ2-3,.,CASSFAGPPTDTQYF,TGCGCCAGCAGCTTTGCGGGTCCCCCCACAGATACGCAGTATTTT